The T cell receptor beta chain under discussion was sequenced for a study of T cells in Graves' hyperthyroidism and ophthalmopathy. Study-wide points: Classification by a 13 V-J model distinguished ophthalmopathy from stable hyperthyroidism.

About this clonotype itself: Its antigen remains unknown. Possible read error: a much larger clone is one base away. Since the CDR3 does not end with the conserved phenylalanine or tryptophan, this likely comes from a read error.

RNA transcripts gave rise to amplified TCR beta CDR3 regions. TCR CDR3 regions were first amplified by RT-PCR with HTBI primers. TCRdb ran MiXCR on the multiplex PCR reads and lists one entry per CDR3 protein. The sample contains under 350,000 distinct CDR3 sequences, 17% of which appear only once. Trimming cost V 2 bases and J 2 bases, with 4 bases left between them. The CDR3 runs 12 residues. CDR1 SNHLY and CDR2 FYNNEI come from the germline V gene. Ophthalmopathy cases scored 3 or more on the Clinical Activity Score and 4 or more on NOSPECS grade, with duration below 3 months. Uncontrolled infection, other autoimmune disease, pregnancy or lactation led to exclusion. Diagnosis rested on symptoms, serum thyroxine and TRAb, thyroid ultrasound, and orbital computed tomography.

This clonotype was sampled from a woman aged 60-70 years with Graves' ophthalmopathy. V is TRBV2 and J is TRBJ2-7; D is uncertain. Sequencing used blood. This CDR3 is CASSETAYEQYL. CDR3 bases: TGTGCCAGCAGTGAAACTGCCTACGAGCAGTACCTC.